This TCR beta chain was profiled in a study of shared clonotypes between healthy human individuals. The table lists this clone with a few counts. The data were produced by immunoSEQ multiplex PCR, yet TCRdb's version contains in-frame clones alone and is incomplete. The table has hundreds of thousands of clones, around 72% seen once; the top ten hold roughly 1.7%. Subsets obtained from CD4+ cells comprised CD45RA+ naive and CD45RA-negative memory cells. Unmatched junction bases numbered 10, after V lost 10 bases and J lost 7 bases. Germline values: CDR1 MNHNY, CDR2 SVGAGI (reference sequence). The CDR3 extends over 13 amino acids.

This rearrangement joins TRBV6-6 to TRBJ1-1; the match to TRBD1 covers 9 bases. The source material was memory CD4+ T cells sorted from blood. Specified subset: CD45RA-negative fraction. The sequence was collected from a woman aged 25-40 years in good health. The CDR3 DNA reads as TGTGCCACACAGGGGGCGGCCGTAAATGAAGCTTTCTTT. This encodes CATQGAAVNEAFF.